Presented here are 19 T cell receptor beta chains from one specimen sequenced in a study of regulatory T cells in long-lasting Graves disease. The sample's time point: newly diagnosed GD, antithyroid drugs for less than 3 months. PBMCs provided the RNA from which the TCR library was made. Researchers made TCR beta libraries by using iRepertoire HTBI primers and running Arm-PCR on CDR3 regions. MiXCR, run by TCRdb on the multiplex PCR reads, gives a single entry per CDR3 protein. The sample lists more than 300,000 distinct CDR3 sequences; roughly 16% were seen once. The input for sequencing was peripheral blood mononuclear cells (PBMCs), taken at new diagnosis, from a patient treated with antithyroid drugs. Receptors were obtained from a female donor with Graves disease.

This clonotype was counted at least ten times. The chain has TRBV2 and TRBJ2-1, with D possibly TRBD1 on 7 matching bases. The germline CDR1 and CDR2 sequences are SNHLY and FYNNEI. Trimming removed 7 bases from V and 3 bases from J, with 25 bases in between. This CDR3 region has 18 residues. The CDR3 is CASTPGRAGQGDYNEQFF. In DNA, the CDR3 is TGTGCCAGCACCCCGGGCCGCGCGGGGCAGGGGGACTACAATGAGCAGTTCTTC.

Only a few counts were recorded for this clonotype. The V and J genes are TRBV19 and TRBJ1-2; the match to TRBD1 covers 9 bases. The CDR3 loop spans 14 amino acids. The germline V gene encodes CDR1 LNHDA and CDR2 SQIVND (reference sequence). The trim removed 8 bases at V and 4 bases at J, leaving 8 bases unmatched. CDR3 amino acids: CASQTRDRVYGYTF. DNA of the CDR3: TGTGCCAGTCAGACCCGGGACAGGGTCTATGGCTACACCTTC.

V usage is TRBV4-1 and J usage is TRBJ1-2; TRBD1 matches at 8 bases. The CDR3 covers 16 residues. Germline CDR1 is MGHRA and CDR2 is YSYEKL. J was trimmed by 1 base and V by 1 base; bases with no gene match: 5. Here the CDR3 reads CASSQGRTGFNYGYTF. The CDR3, as DNA: TGCGCCAGCAGCCAAGGTCGGACAGGGTTTAACTATGGCTACACCTTC.

The chain uses TRBV7-8 and TRBJ2-1, with 11 nucleotides matching TRBD2. This CDR3 contains 17 residues. Germline trimming cut 2 bases from V and 8 bases from J; bases unmatched to any gene: 11. Germline-derived CDR1 and CDR2 are SGHVS and FQNEAQ. The CDR3 loop is CASSLLVGASGRYEQFF. CDR3 nucleotide sequence: TGTGCCAGCAGCTTATTGGTTGGGGCTAGCGGGAGGTATGAGCAGTTCTTC.

As to this clonotype: A far larger clone is just one base off, so this is likely a read error. This sequence joins TRBV2 and TRBJ2-3, with 11 nucleotides matching TRBD1. The end of the DNA fits TRBJ1-1 better, so the J call may be wrong. Germline lookup yields CDR1 SNHLY and CDR2 FYNNEI. The CDR3 has 14 residues. This chain's CDR3 is CASPDGQGAPEAFF. CDR3 nucleotides: TGTGCCAGCCCCGACGGACAGGGGGCCCCTGAAGCTTTCTTT.

This clonotype was picked up one time. The J gene is TRBJ1-1, the V gene TRBV5-5; D gene ambiguous. CDR3 length: 13 residues. Germline assignment: CDR1 SGHKS and CDR2 YYEKEE (reference sequence). V was cut by 4 bases and J by 7 bases, with 14 bases left in between. The CDR3 spells CASSPGDPIEAFF. For the CDR3, the DNA is TGTGCCAGCAGCCCAGGAGACCCGATTGAAGCTTTCTTT.

This clonotype was observed many times. V gene TRBV27 combines with J gene TRBJ1-1; D ambiguous. CDR1 and CDR2 from the germline V gene are MNHEY and SMNVEV (reference sequence). The ends were cut back, 5 bases at V and 5 bases at J, with 18 bases in the middle. This CDR3 contains 15 residues. CDR3 residues: CASSPRPRGKTEAFF. CDR3 nucleotide sequence: TGTGCCAGCAGTCCCCGGCCCCGGGGTAAAACTGAAGCTTTCTTT.

This rearrangement joins TRBV20-1 to TRBJ2-7; TRBD2 matches 7 bases. The CDR3 is 16 amino acids. V lost 0 bases, J lost 4 bases, and 12 bases stayed unmatched. Germline V gene data show CDR1 as DFQATT and CDR2 as SNEGSKA (reference sequence). The CDR3 DNA reads TGCAGTGCTAGAGATGAGGGGCGGGAGTCTTCTTACGAGCAGTACTTC. This gives the protein CSARDEGRESSYEQYF.

This clonotype was detected many times. In nucleotides, the CDR3 is TGCGCCAGCAGCCTGCCTAGCGGGAGAAACGAGCAGTACTTC. Amino acid sequence: CASSLPSGRNEQYF. The V call is TRBV4-1, the J call TRBJ2-7; 10 bases line up with TRBD2. Germline V gene sequence: CDR1 MGHRA, CDR2 YSYEKL. Trimming removed 4 bases from V and 5 bases from J; junction bases left unmatched: 5. The CDR3 spans 14 residues.

In this sample, this clonotype turned up many times. The chain carries TRBV5-1 and TRBJ1-1; no definite D call. V was pared by 4 bases and J by 4 bases, with 17 bases between. CDR3 size: 15 residues. Germline V gene lookup returns CDR1 SGHRS and CDR2 YFSETQ. CDR3 loop: CASSLRAPKGTEAFF. CDR3 nucleotide sequence: TGCGCCAGCAGCCTCCGGGCCCCCAAGGGCACTGAAGCTTTCTTT.

CDR3 residues: CASSSGVLFYGYTF. The DNA for the CDR3 is TGTGCCAGCAGCTCAGGAGTCCTCTTCTATGGCTACACCTTC. This sequence joins TRBV5-4 and TRBJ1-2; no definite D call. V lost 3 bases to trimming and J lost 4 bases, with 13 bases between them. The CDR3 spans 14 residues. Germline V gene sequence: CDR1 SGHNT, CDR2 YYREEE (reference sequence).

Remarks on this clonotype: Given a far larger clone just one base away, this is likely a sequencing read error. The chain links TRBV7-9 to TRBJ2-7; TRBD1 might be the D (5 bases). The CDR3 runs 16 residues. The germline V gene encodes CDR1 SEHNR and CDR2 FQNEAQ (reference sequence). Deletions cut 1 base from V and 5 bases from J, with 18 bases between. CDR3 nucleotide sequence: TGTGCCAGCAGCTTAGAGGGGTCTGCAGCTTCCCACGAGCAGTACTTC. It specifies CASSLEGSAASHEQYF.

The chain couples TRBV19 to TRBJ2-7; the D is unclear. Germline V gene sequence: CDR1 LNHDA, CDR2 SQIVND (reference sequence). The CDR3 covers 13 residues. The V end was cut by 3 bases, the J end by 6 bases, with 12 bases between. CDR3 sequence reads: CASSMSVTGEQYF. The CDR3 DNA sequence: TGTGCCAGTAGTATGAGCGTGACCGGCGAGCAGTACTTC.

This clonotype was counted ten times or more. The V and J genes are TRBV2 and TRBJ1-3, with TRBD1 matching over 7 bases. CDR1 and CDR2 from the germline V gene are SNHLY and FYNNEI. Trimming removed 3 bases from V and 2 bases from J; junction bases left unmatched: 10. The CDR3 covers 17 residues. CDR3 region: CASSDIRDSGTGNTIYF. In DNA form, the CDR3 reads TGTGCCAGCAGTGATATCCGGGACAGCGGTACTGGAAACACCATATATTTT.

The gene calls are TRBV20-1 and TRBJ2-3; 8 bases map to TRBD1. The CDR3 is made up of 15 amino acids. The germline gives CDR1 DFQATT, CDR2 SNEGSKA (reference sequence). The V gene end was trimmed by 5 bases and the J gene end by 4 bases; junction bases not matched to a gene: 11. The chain's CDR3 is CSASIAGGYPDTQYF. The DNA for the CDR3 is TGCAGTGCTTCCATCGCAGGGGGCTATCCAGATACGCAGTATTTT.

This clonotype has a count of ten or more. The chain carries TRBV12-3 or TRBV12-4 and TRBJ2-5; 8 bases line up with TRBD2. The CDR3 sequence is 17 residues long. V trimming: 5 bases; J trimming: 2 bases; junction bases outside the gene matches: 13. CDR3 residues: CASSKNHGGAFQETQYF. The CDR3 region has the DNA TGTGCCAGCAGTAAAAACCACGGGGGGGCGTTTCAAGAGACCCAGTACTTC.

This clonotype was picked up many times. The chain is built from TRBV5-1 and TRBJ1-1; TRBD1 matches at 10 bases. V was clipped by 3 bases and J by 2 bases; unmatched bases: 16. Germline CDR1 reads SGHRS; CDR2 reads YFSETQ. There are 19 residues in the CDR3. CDR3 nucleotides: TGCGCCAGCAGCTCCTTAGCGACAGGGGGCGCGGGCTCAAACACTGAAGCTTTCTTT. Its translation: CASSSLATGGAGSNTEAFF.

This clonotype was recorded many times. The chain links TRBV24-1 to TRBJ2-2; TRBD1 or TRBD2 may be the D gene (5 bases each). This CDR3 is 15 amino acids long. V shed 7 bases and J shed 2 bases, with 13 bases lying between them. Germline V CDR1 and CDR2: KGHDR, SFDVKD. CDR3 coding DNA: TGTGCCACCAGCCAGTCGGGACCTAACACCGGGGAGCTGTTTTTT. Its protein product is CATSQSGPNTGELFF.

This clonotype has only one observation. A read error is likely here: a far larger clone is one base away. The chain has TRBV28 and TRBJ1-1; maybe TRBD1 (5 bases). The CDR3 is 15 amino acids. Germline CDR1 reads MDHEN; CDR2 reads SYDVKM. The CDR3 is CAGSFQLTARDGAFF. The CDR3, as DNA: TGTGCCGGCAGCTTCCAATTGACAGCGAGGGATGGAGCTTTCTTT.